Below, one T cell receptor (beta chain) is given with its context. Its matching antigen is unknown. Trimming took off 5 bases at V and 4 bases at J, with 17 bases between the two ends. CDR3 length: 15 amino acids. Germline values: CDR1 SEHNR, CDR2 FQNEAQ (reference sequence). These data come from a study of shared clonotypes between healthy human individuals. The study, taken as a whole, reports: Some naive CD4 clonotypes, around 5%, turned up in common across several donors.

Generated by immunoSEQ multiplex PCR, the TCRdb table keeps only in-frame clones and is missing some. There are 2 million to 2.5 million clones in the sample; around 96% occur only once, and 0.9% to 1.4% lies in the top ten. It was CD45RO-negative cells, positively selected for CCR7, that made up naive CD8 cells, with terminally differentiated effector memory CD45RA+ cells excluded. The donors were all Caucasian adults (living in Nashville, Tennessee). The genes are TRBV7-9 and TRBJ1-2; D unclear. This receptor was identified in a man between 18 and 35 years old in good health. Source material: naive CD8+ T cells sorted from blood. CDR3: CASSMTNPTPYGYTF. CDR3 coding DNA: TGTGCCAGCAGCATGACGAATCCCACTCCCTATGGCTACACCTTC.